Here is one TCR beta chain with its context. TCRdb recomputed calls from the RT-PCR reads with MiXCR, one row per CDR3 protein. The sample holds around 700,000 distinct CDR3 sequences; approximately 15% are singletons and the top ten take 3.6%. Germline V CDR1 and CDR2: SGDLS, YYNGEE. The CDR3 covers 15 residues. J was trimmed by 4 bases and V by 0 bases; bases with no gene match: 3. Sequenced input: memory CD4+ T cells from blood. The sequence was collected from a female donor in good health, serving as a healthy control. V is TRBV9 and J is TRBJ2-3; TRBD2 aligns across 9 bases. The CDR3 coding sequence is TGTGCCAGCAGCGTAGGGGCTAGCGGGGCAGATACGCAGTATTTT. Translation gives CASSVGASGADTQYF.